These 16 T cell receptor beta chains came from one sample sequenced in a study of control samples from healthy donors and cancer patients. Some clones are missing from TCRdb's copy, which holds only in-frame ones; the method was immunoSEQ multiplex PCR. The table lists over 200,000 clones, more than 65% of them singletons, with roughly 14% in the top ten. The sequenced sample consisted of PBMCs. Every receptor here comes from a woman in her sixties with lung cancer.

V is TRBV5-6 and J is TRBJ1-6; tentatively, D is TRBD1 (5 bases). The V gene's germline CDR1 is SGHDT and CDR2 YYEEEE. Deletions cut 2 bases from V and 6 bases from J, with 9 bases between. The CDR3 loop spans 14 amino acids. The CDR3 DNA is TGTGCCAGCAGCTTCGACAGCCTTAATTCACCCCTCCACTTT. Protein: CASSFDSLNSPLHF.

This clone has a count of ten or more. V is TRBV6-6 and J is TRBJ1-1; D is perhaps TRBD1 (6 bases). Trimming cost V 6 bases and J 1 base, with 15 bases left between them. CDR3 length: 15 residues. Germline V gene sequence: CDR1 MNHNY, CDR2 SVGAGI (reference sequence). The CDR3 DNA is TGTGCCAGCAGAACACCACAGGGAGAGAACACTGAAGCTTTCTTT. Its protein is CASRTPQGENTEAFF.

The chain carries TRBV19 and TRBJ1-5; possible D gene TRBD1, 5 bases. Looked up from germline, CDR1 is LNHDA and CDR2 is SQIVND (reference sequence). V was trimmed by 0 bases and J by 7 bases, leaving 22 bases between them. CDR3 size: 18 residues. CDR3 nucleotides: TGTGCCAGTAGTATAGAGGGGACCGCGTCTGGGCCCGGGCAGCCCCAGCATTTT. This encodes CASSIEGTASGPGQPQHF.

The CDR3 coding sequence is TGTGCCAGCAGAGGGACCTACTACAATGAGCAGTTCTTC. Its protein is CASRGTYYNEQFF. The gene calls are TRBV7-9 and TRBJ2-1, with D perhaps assigned TRBD1 or TRBD2 (5 bases each). This CDR3 has 13 amino acids. Germline values: CDR1 SEHNR, CDR2 FQNEAQ (reference sequence). V gave up 6 bases and J gave up 3 bases, with 9 bases separating them.

This clone was seen more than once but under ten times. Other nucleotide sequences in the sample specify the same CDR3. The chain joins TRBV5-1 to TRBJ2-5, with TRBD2 identical over 8 bases. Germline assignment: CDR1 SGHRS and CDR2 YFSETQ. The CDR3 runs 15 residues. With V trimmed by 0 bases and J by 2 bases, 3 bases remained unmatched. The CDR3 DNA sequence: TGCGCCAGCAGCTTGGACGGGGGGGTTCAAGAGACCCAGTACTTC. The encoded protein is CASSLDGGVQETQYF. Complete variable domain (other parts from reference TRBV5-1 and TRBJ2-5): KAGVTQTPRYLIKTRGQQVTLSCSPISGHRSVSWYQQTPGQGLQFLFEYFSETQRNKGNFPGRFSGRQFSNSRSEMNVSTLELGDSALYLCASSLDGGVQETQYFGPGTRLLVL.

V and J are TRBV18 and TRBJ2-1; 7 bases are shared with TRBD1. With 2 bases clipped from V and 0 bases from J, the junction kept 4 bases outside the gene matches. CDR1 is KGHSH and CDR2 is LQKENI in the germline V gene. This CDR3 has 16 residues. In DNA form, the CDR3 reads TGTGCCAGCTCACCAGGGACAGCGGCCTCCTACAATGAGCAGTTCTTC. Amino acid sequence: CASSPGTAASYNEQFF.

This clone was seen once. V and J are TRBV19 and TRBJ1-2, with no clear D. The germline V gene encodes CDR1 LNHDA and CDR2 SQIVND (reference sequence). The V end was cut by 5 bases, the J end by 4 bases, with 11 bases between. CDR3 length: 13 amino acids. The CDR3 loop is CASSASGVYGYTF. DNA for the CDR3: TGTGCCAGTAGTGCGTCCGGGGTCTATGGCTACACCTTC.

The chain uses TRBV5-1 and TRBJ2-1; D unresolved. V was cut by 0 bases and J by 2 bases, with 9 bases left in between. The germline V gene has CDR1 SGHRS and CDR2 YFSETQ. The CDR3 contains 15 residues. The CDR3 sequence is CASSLAYNPYNEQFF. The CDR3 bases are TGCGCCAGCAGCTTGGCCTACAACCCCTACAATGAGCAGTTCTTC.

The rearrangement joins TRBV18 to TRBJ1-1, with 11 bases lining up with TRBD1. The J segment lost 0 bases and the V segment lost 6 bases, leaving 6 bases of the junction unmatched. Germline CDR1 is KGHSH and CDR2 is LQKENI. The CDR3 has 16 amino acids. The CDR3 bases are TGTGCCAGCTCTCGGGACAGGGGGATTATGAACACTGAAGCTTTCTTT. Translating gives CASSRDRGIMNTEAFF.

The chain couples TRBV5-1 to TRBJ1-1, with a tentative D call TRBD1 (6 bases). With 5 bases removed from V and 4 bases from J, the gap between germline ends came to 12 bases. This CDR3 has 13 amino acids. Germline-derived CDR1 and CDR2 are SGHRS and YFSETQ. This CDR3 reads CASRNTGSTEAFF. The CDR3 DNA reads TGCGCCAGCAGGAATACAGGGAGCACTGAAGCTTTCTTT.

The V gene is TRBV27, the J gene TRBJ2-2; 12 positions match TRBD1. Germline V lookup: CDR1 MNHEY, CDR2 SMNVEV (reference sequence). The J segment lost 4 bases and the V segment lost 2 bases, leaving 5 bases of the junction unmatched. The CDR3 is made up of 17 amino acids. The CDR3: CASSLQGQGAATGELFF. The CDR3 region has the DNA TGTGCCAGCAGTTTACAGGGACAGGGGGCGGCCACCGGGGAGCTGTTTTTT.

V and J are TRBV14 and TRBJ2-2; D remains unclear. This CDR3 has 13 residues. With 1 base removed from V and 7 bases from J, the gap between germline ends came to 7 bases. Germline lookup yields CDR1 SGHDN and CDR2 FVKESK. CDR3 bases: TGTGCCAGCAGCCAAGCTGGTGGCGGGGAGCTGTTTTTT. Its protein product is CASSQAGGGELFF. Variable domain in full (rest from reference TRBV14 and TRBJ2-2): EAGVTQFPSHSVIEKGQTVTLRCDPISGHDNLYWYRRVMGKEIKFLLHFVKESKQDESGMPNNRFLAERTGGTYSTLKVQPAELEDSGVYFCASSQAGGGELFFGEGSRLTVL.

The CDR3 reads CASTDQVIGELFF. CDR3 in DNA: TGTGCCAGCACTGATCAAGTCATCGGGGAGCTGTTTTTT. This chain links TRBV7-9 with TRBJ2-2, with D unclear. The CDR3 covers 13 residues. V lost 7 bases, J lost 7 bases, and 13 bases lay in between. The germline CDR1 and CDR2 sequences are SEHNR and FQNEAQ (reference sequence).

Concerning this clone itself: A far larger clone is a single base away, which makes a read error likely. The rearrangement uses TRBV9 and TRBJ1-1, with D possibly being TRBD1 (5 bases). The CDR3 runs 13 residues. The germline V gene has CDR1 SGDLS and CDR2 YYNGEE. Between the trimmed V and J ends, which lost 3 bases and 1 base, there was a span of 7 bases. CDR3 in DNA: TGTGCCAGCAGCGCCGACAGGAACACTGAAGCTTTCTTT. It is translated as CASSADRNTEAFF.

This rearrangement joins TRBV5-1 to TRBJ1-5, with 7 bases matching TRBD1. Trimming removed 0 bases from V and 1 base from J; junction bases left unmatched: 4. The CDR3 extends over 16 amino acids. Germline V gene data show CDR1 as SGHRS and CDR2 as YFSETQ. The CDR3 DNA reads as TGCGCCAGCAGCTTGGATGGGACAGAGAGCAATCAGCCCCAGCATTTT. Translation: CASSLDGTESNQPQHF.

The V call is TRBV6-1, the J call TRBJ2-7; 13 nucleotides agree with TRBD2. V dropped 4 bases and J dropped 3; count of bases not matched to a gene: 6. The CDR3 runs to 16 residues. Germline-derived CDR1 and CDR2 are MNHNS and SASEGT. The CDR3 DNA reads as TGTGCCAGCAGTGGGGGACTAGCGGGGAATATCTACGAGCAGTACTTC. The encoded protein is CASSGGLAGNIYEQYF.